This paragraph covers one T cell receptor beta chain sequence. Its cognate antigen has yet to be identified. No qualities accompany the bases; no much larger clone lies one base away. These data originate in a study of blood T cell repertoires in COVID-19 (dated by TCRdb to about 2020). About the investigation overall: Samples covering the acute and convalescent phases of COVID-19 were provided by collaborators in the United States, Italy and Spain. The material from the prospective study consisted of cDNA or gDNA derived from T cells, B-cell-depleted T cells, or PBMCs. Deeply sampled blood TCRbeta repertoires from subjects exposed to, actively infected with, or recovered from COVID-19 were included in the dataset. The repertoires were released in a freely available public database meant as a resource for research on the immune response to SARS-CoV-2. The samples were drawn from the first 160 participants of the ongoing ImmuneRACE study and from 950 to 1,500 subjects provided by 6 global collaborators. The sample metadata nearly always contained a de-identified subject ID, COVID-19 status, age in years and sex. Where HLA class I and class II types were available, the types were taken from metadata supplied by the sample provider, not from assay-based typing. The paper's findings and limits, for the study overall: The amount of clinical and demographic metadata varied by source and participant and was provided uncurated.

Participants in the prospective study were enrolled through a virtual design, were aged roughly 18 to 90 years, and lived in roughly 25 United States geographic areas. In the prospective study, participants were assigned to cohorts based on the clinical history participants reported in a screening survey and a study questionnaire. Recovered participants in ImmuneRACE Cohort 3 were defined as having two consecutive negative NP/OP PCR tests, clearance from a healthcare professional, or resolution of symptoms. In the prospective study, whole blood, serum and a nasopharyngeal or oropharyngeal swab were collected from each participant by mobile phlebotomists. Prospective study participants could optionally give additional blood draws and questionnaires over an approximately two-month period. Prospective study blood samples were shipped either frozen or at room temperature before DNA extraction. TCRbeta CDR3 regions were amplified from genomic DNA using the immunoSEQ Assay, a bias-controlled multiplex PCR. The authors' analysis ran thus. The number of nucleated cells in each sample was estimated by amplification of reference gene primers within the assay. To quantify the absolute abundance of each unique TCRbeta CDR3 rearrangement, sequence reads were collapsed and filtered. For each sample, productive Simpson clonality was calculated as the square root of Simpson's diversity index over productive rearrangements. Entries here come from immuneACCESS through TCRdb and include only in-frame sequences with V and J called. Some clones fail to appear in such tables; in the studies checked, an unresolved V gene covers under half of the shortfall, and the cause of the remainder is unknown. V and J calls and clone size come straight from that table; D and trimming were deduced from the DNA. The sample table lists 200,000 to 250,000 clones, about 84% of them with a count of one. Approximately 1.8% of the sample belongs to the ten largest clones.

The TCR sequence derives from a man aged 60 to 69 who had recovered from COVID-19. The specimen sequenced was PBMCs or T cells enriched from blood (not recorded which).

Read as DNA, the sequence is TGTGCCAGTAGTATAGCCCCAGGGGGAAATGGCTACACCTTC. Its protein is CASSIAPGGNGYTF. The V gene is TRBV19 and the J gene is TRBJ1-2, with 7 middle bases fitting TRBD1. The CDR3 numbers 14 residues from cysteine through phenylalanine. The DNA shown is the 42-base CDR3, in frame from base 1. Compared with germline, V lacks 1 base and J lacks 6 bases; bases without a gene match: 5. Looking up the germline V gene (reference sequence) yields CDR1 LNHDA and CDR2 SQIVND.